Below, 20 T cell receptor beta chains from the same sample are listed, as sequenced in a study of blood T cell repertoires in COVID-19. The protocol was immunoSEQ multiplex PCR, while the TCRdb copy is restricted to in-frame clones and leaves out a portion. Counted here are over 150,000 clones, under 85% occurring once; the ten biggest clones make up 3.7%. Sequenced material: peripheral blood. The source of these receptors is a woman older than 75 with acute or convalescent COVID-19.

J is TRBJ1-6 and V is TRBV25-1, with 7 bases identical to TRBD1. The CDR3 covers 14 residues. V dropped 5 bases and J dropped 7; count of bases not matched to a gene: 5. The V gene's germline CDR1 is MGHDK and CDR2 SYGVNS. CDR3 sequence (DNA): TGTGCCAGCAGTACTCAGGGGGAAAATTCACCCCTCCACTTT. Its translation: CASSTQGENSPLHF.

The chain has TRBV5-1 and TRBJ2-7; the D is unclear. CDR1 SGHRS and CDR2 YFSETQ come from the germline V gene. The ends were cut back, 0 bases at V and 4 bases at J, with 14 bases in the middle. The CDR3 length is 15 residues. CDR3 amino acids: CASSLDGSSRYEQYF. As DNA, the CDR3 is TGCGCCAGCAGCTTGGACGGGTCAAGCAGATACGAGCAGTACTTC.

This clone showed up just once. The CDR3 DNA follows: TGTGCCCCCGAGAAGTACAATGAGCAGTTCTTC. Protein product: CAPEKYNEQFF. The rearrangement joins TRBV24-1 to TRBJ2-1, with D unresolved. V was pared by 12 bases and J by 4 bases, with 9 bases between. There are 11 residues in the CDR3. Germline V lookup: CDR1 KGHDR, CDR2 SFDVKD.

Note on this clone: One junction end disagrees with the germline gene, perhaps due to a read error. This chain uses TRBV19 with TRBJ1-1, with 7 bases aligning to TRBD1. CDR1 LNHDA and CDR2 SQIVND come from the germline V gene (reference sequence). The CDR3 spans 14 residues. The CDR3 DNA sequence: TGTGCCAGTAGGATGAAGACAGGGAACGCTGAAGCTTTCTTT. It translates to CASRMKTGNAEAFF.

This clone was counted only a few times. This chain connects TRBV29-1 to TRBJ1-1; 7 nucleotides agree with TRBD1. Looked up from germline, CDR1 is SQVTM and CDR2 is ANQGSEA. V was clipped by 6 bases and J by 3 bases; unmatched bases: 10. The CDR3 has 14 amino acids. The CDR3 region is CSVTLAGGDTEAFF. CDR3 DNA: TGCAGCGTCACCTTGGCAGGGGGTGACACTGAAGCTTTCTTT.

This clone was seen a handful of times. In nucleotides, the CDR3 is TGTGCCAGCAGTGACGCAGGGCCCACCGGGGAGCTGTTTTTT. Encoded protein: CASSDAGPTGELFF. V usage is TRBV6-4 and J usage is TRBJ2-2; D is possibly TRBD1 (5 bases). Germline loops: CDR1 MRHNA, CDR2 SNTAGT. The CDR3 spans 14 residues. Deletions cut 2 bases from V and 4 bases from J, with 8 bases between.

This clone was recorded a few times. This rearrangement joins TRBV2 to TRBJ1-5, with 9 bases aligning to TRBD1. Looked up from germline, CDR1 is SNHLY and CDR2 is FYNNEI. Trimming removed 7 bases from V and 1 base from J; junction bases left unmatched: 8. The length of the CDR3 is 16 residues. The CDR3: CASTYSGTGSNQPQHF. Here the CDR3 DNA reads TGTGCCAGCACTTACTCGGGGACAGGGAGCAATCAGCCCCAGCATTTT.

This chain connects TRBV2 to TRBJ2-7; 8 bases fit TRBD2. V gave up 4 bases and J gave up 9 bases; unmatched junction bases: 11. CDR1 and CDR2 (germline): SNHLY, FYNNEI. The CDR3 has 14 residues. Here the CDR3 reads CASSVSGGRVPQYF. As DNA, the CDR3 is TGTGCCAGCAGTGTTTCGGGGGGGCGAGTCCCGCAGTACTTC.

The chain couples TRBV3-1 (or the pseudogene TRBV3-2) to TRBJ2-7; tentatively, D is TRBD2 (6 bases). This CDR3 has 14 residues. Germline CDR1 reads LGHDT; CDR2 reads YNNKEL (reference sequence). Trimming pared 2 bases from V and 6 bases from J, leaving 14 bases between. This CDR3 reads CASSQSRARGEQYF. CDR3 nucleotide sequence: TGTGCCAGCAGCCAATCAAGGGCGCGGGGCGAGCAGTACTTC.

The chain employs TRBV5-6 and TRBJ1-1; D is unclear. Trimming pared 4 bases from V and 6 bases from J, leaving 13 bases between. Germline V gene data show CDR1 as SGHDT and CDR2 as YYEEEE. The CDR3 contains 13 residues. CDR3 in amino acids: CASSGGLVAEAFF. As DNA, the CDR3 is TGTGCCAGCAGCGGAGGGCTAGTGGCTGAAGCTTTCTTT.

V is TRBV7-8 and J is TRBJ1-2, with D maybe TRBD1 (5 bases). Looked up from germline, CDR1 is SGHVS and CDR2 is FQNEAQ. The CDR3 length is 19 residues. V lost 0 bases, J lost 5 bases, and 25 bases lay in between. The CDR3 DNA reads as TGTGCCAGCAGCTTAGCCTTAAATCGAGATTTTGGGGGGTGGTATGGCTACACCTTC. Translating it yields CASSLALNRDFGGWYGYTF.

This clone was seen only a few times. The chain employs TRBV6-5 and TRBJ2-7; TRBD2 aligns across 8 bases. This CDR3 comprises 15 residues. Germline V lookup: CDR1 MNHEY, CDR2 SVGAGI. V lost 6 bases and J lost 3; bases outside the gene matches: 10. The CDR3: CASSLGLEGLYEQYF. The DNA of the CDR3 is TGTGCCAGCAGCCTGGGACTAGAAGGCCTCTACGAGCAGTACTTC.

This chain connects TRBV6-1 to TRBJ2-2; D is perhaps TRBD2 (5 bases). V was cut by 2 bases and J by 7 bases, with 8 bases left in between. The germline CDR1 and CDR2 sequences are MNHNS and SASEGT. The CDR3 totals 13 residues. In DNA, the CDR3 is TGTGCCAGCAGTGAAAGGAGGTTCGGGGAGCTGTTTTTT. Protein sequence: CASSERRFGELFF.

The V and J genes are TRBV2 and TRBJ1-3; D is ambiguous. CDR1 is SNHLY and CDR2 is FYNNEI in the germline V gene. The ends were cut back, 8 bases at V and 6 bases at J, with 14 bases in the middle. The CDR3 contains 13 residues. This CDR3 is CASYPWGVNTIYF. CDR3 nucleotide sequence: TGTGCCAGCTATCCTTGGGGAGTAAACACCATATATTTT.

The gene calls are TRBV5-4 and TRBJ1-1; 11 bases are shared with TRBD1. Losses at the gene ends were 2 bases for V and 3 bases for J; bases not matched to a gene: 9. The CDR3 has 17 residues. CDR1 is SGHNT, CDR2 YYREEE, per germline (reference sequence). The CDR3, as DNA: TGTGCCAGCAGCTTTGGAGTCGGACAGGGGGCTGACACTGAAGCTTTCTTT. Translating gives CASSFGVGQGADTEAFF.

The rearrangement uses TRBV7-3 and TRBJ2-1, with TRBD2 matching over 13 bases. CDR3 length: 16 residues. Germline assignment: CDR1 SGHTA and CDR2 FQGTGA. Trimming took 4 bases from V and 7 from J; bases not matched to a gene: 7. The CDR3 DNA reads as TGTGCCAGCAGCTCCGGGACTAGCGGGGTTGCGAATGAGCAGTTCTTC. Its translation is CASSSGTSGVANEQFF. The full variable domain, in which reference TRBV7-3 and TRBJ2-1 provide the parts outside the CDR3, is GAGVSQTPSNKVTEKGKYVELRCDPISGHTALYWYRQSLGQGPEFLIYFQGTGAADDSGLPNDRFFAVRPEGSVSTLKIQRTERGDSAVYLCASSSGTSGVANEQFFGPGTRLTVL.

This clone occurred once. The genes are TRBV7-2 and TRBJ2-1; 13 positions match TRBD2. J was trimmed by 9 bases and V by 5 bases; bases with no gene match: 7. Germline CDR1 is SGHTA and CDR2 is FQGNSA. The CDR3 is 15 amino acids. Here the CDR3 reads CASSDGLAGVSEQFF. CDR3 coding DNA: TGTGCCAGCAGCGACGGACTAGCGGGAGTTAGTGAGCAGTTCTTC.

This sequence joins TRBV7-9 and TRBJ1-2; D is undetermined. There are 14 residues in the CDR3. The germline V gene has CDR1 SEHNR and CDR2 FQNEAQ (reference sequence). V dropped 8 bases and J dropped 0 bases, with 13 bases sitting between them. CDR3 amino acids: CASGPGMPNYGYTF. DNA for the CDR3: TGTGCCAGCGGTCCCGGTATGCCTAACTATGGCTACACCTTC.

This chain uses TRBV6-5 with TRBJ1-6, with a weak D call TRBD1 (5 bases). Trimming cost V 11 bases and J 5 bases, with 16 bases left between them. The CDR3 totals 14 residues. Germline-derived CDR1 and CDR2 are MNHEY and SVGAGI. The CDR3 loop reads CAGQQSAHNSPLHF. The CDR3 coding sequence is TGTGCCGGACAACAGAGTGCCCATAATTCACCCCTCCACTTT.

CDR3 loop: CASSSAGTGFHEQYF. The CDR3 DNA sequence: TGTGCCAGCAGTTCCGCCGGGACAGGGTTCCACGAGCAGTACTTC. The genes are TRBV6-2 or TRBV6-3 and TRBJ2-7; 9 bases fit TRBD1. CDR1 and CDR2 from the germline V gene are MNHEY and SVGEGT. V trimming: 4 bases; J trimming: 5 bases; junction bases outside the gene matches: 9. The CDR3 is 15 residues long.